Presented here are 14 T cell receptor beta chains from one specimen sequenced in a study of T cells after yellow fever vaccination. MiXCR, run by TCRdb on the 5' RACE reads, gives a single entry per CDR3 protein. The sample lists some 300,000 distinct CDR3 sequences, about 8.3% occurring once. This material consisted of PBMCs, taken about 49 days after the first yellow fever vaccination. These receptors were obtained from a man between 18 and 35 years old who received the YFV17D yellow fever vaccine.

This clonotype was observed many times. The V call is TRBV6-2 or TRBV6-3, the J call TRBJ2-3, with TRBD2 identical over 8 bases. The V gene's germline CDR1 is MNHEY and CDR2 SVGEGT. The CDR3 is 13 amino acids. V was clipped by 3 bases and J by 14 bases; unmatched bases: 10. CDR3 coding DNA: TGTGCCAGCAGTTATAAGCGGGGGAATCCGTGGTATTTT. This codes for CASSYKRGNPWYF.

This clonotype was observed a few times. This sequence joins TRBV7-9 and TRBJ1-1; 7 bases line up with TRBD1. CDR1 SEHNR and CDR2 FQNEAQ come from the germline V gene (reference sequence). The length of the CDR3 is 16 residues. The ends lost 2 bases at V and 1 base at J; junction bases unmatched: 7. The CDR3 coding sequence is TGTGCCAGCAGCTTACTCCGGGGACAGCGGAACACTGAAGCTTTCTTT. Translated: CASSLLRGQRNTEAFF.

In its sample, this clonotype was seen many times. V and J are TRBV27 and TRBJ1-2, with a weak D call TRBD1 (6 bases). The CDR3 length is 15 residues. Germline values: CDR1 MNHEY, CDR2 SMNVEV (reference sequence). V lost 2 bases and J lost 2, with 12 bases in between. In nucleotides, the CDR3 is TGTGCCAGCAGTTTAGCAGCAGGGGCCAACTATGGCTACACCTTC. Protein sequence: CASSLAAGANYGYTF.

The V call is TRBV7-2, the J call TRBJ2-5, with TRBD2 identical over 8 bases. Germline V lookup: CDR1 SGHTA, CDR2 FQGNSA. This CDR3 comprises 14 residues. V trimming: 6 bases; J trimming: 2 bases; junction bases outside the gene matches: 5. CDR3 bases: TGTGCCAGCAGTCGTCCGGGGGGGCAAGAGACCCAGTACTTC. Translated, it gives CASSRPGGQETQYF. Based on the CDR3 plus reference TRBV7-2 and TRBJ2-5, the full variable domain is GAGVSQSPSNKVTEKGKDVELRCDPISGHTALYWYRQSLGQGLEFLIYFQGNSAPDKSGLPSDRFSAERTGGSVSTLTIQRTQQEDSAVYLCASSRPGGQETQYFGPGTRLLVL.

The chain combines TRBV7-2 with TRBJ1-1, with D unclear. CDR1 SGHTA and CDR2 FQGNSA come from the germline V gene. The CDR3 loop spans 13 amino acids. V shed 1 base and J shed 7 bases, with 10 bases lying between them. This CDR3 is CASSLERVGEAFF. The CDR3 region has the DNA TGTGCCAGCAGCTTAGAGAGGGTCGGTGAAGCTTTCTTT.

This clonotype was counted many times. The CDR3 region is CASSPRAESSYNEQFF. For the CDR3, the DNA is TGTGCCAGCAGCCCACGGGCAGAGAGCTCCTACAATGAGCAGTTCTTC. The rearrangement links TRBV9 to TRBJ2-1, with D unresolved. The germline gives CDR1 SGDLS, CDR2 YYNGEE. The CDR3 consists of 16 residues. Trimming pared 4 bases from V and 0 bases from J, leaving 14 bases between.

CDR3 sequence: CASIPSGAPYEQYF. CDR3 coding DNA: TGTGCCAGCATTCCAAGCGGGGCACCCTACGAGCAGTACTTC. The V and J genes are TRBV6-1 and TRBJ2-7, with 7 bases that match TRBD2. Germline CDR1 MNHNS, CDR2 SASEGT. This CDR3 is 14 amino acids long. Germline trimming cut 7 bases from V and 2 bases from J; bases unmatched to any gene: 8.

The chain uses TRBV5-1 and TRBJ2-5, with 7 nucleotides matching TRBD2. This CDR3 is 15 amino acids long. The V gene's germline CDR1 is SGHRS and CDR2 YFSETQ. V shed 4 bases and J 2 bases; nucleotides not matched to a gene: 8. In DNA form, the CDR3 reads TGCGCCAGCAGCGCCTGGGGGGGTAATCAAGAGACCCAGTACTTC. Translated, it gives CASSAWGGNQETQYF.

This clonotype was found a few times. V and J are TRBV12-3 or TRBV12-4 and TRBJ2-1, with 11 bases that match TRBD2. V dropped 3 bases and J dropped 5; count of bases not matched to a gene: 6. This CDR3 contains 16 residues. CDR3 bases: TGTGCCAGCAGTTTTAGTCTAGCGGGGGGTCACAATGAGCAGTTCTTC. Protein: CASSFSLAGGHNEQFF.

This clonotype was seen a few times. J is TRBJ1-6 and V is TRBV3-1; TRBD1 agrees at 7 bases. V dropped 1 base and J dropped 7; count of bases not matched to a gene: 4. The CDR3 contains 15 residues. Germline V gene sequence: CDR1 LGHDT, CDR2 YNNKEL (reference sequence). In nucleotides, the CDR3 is TGTGCCAGCAGCCAAGCGTCAGGGGGGAATTCACCCCTCCACTTT. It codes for CASSQASGGNSPLHF.

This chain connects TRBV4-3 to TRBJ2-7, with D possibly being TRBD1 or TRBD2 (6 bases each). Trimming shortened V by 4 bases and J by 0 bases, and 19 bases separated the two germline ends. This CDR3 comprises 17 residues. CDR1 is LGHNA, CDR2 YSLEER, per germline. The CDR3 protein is CASSRTTRRGISYEQYF. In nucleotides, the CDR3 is TGCGCCAGCAGCCGAACCACTAGGAGGGGGATCTCCTACGAGCAGTACTTC.

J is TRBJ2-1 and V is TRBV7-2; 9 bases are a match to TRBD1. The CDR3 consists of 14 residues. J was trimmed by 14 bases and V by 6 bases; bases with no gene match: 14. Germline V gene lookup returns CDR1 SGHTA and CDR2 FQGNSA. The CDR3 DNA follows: TGTGCCAGCAGTACTCCGGGACAGGGCGCCTCAGAGTTCTTC. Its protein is CASSTPGQGASEFF.

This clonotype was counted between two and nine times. The CDR3 DNA follows: TGTGCCAGCAGCTTAGCGGGGACAGGGGATGAAAAACTGTTTTTT. Amino acids: CASSLAGTGDEKLFF. The gene calls are TRBV7-8 and TRBJ1-4; 10 bases are a match to TRBD1. Germline CDR1 reads SGHVS; CDR2 reads FQNEAQ. The CDR3 contains 15 residues. The ends lost 0 bases at V and 6 bases at J; junction bases unmatched: 1.

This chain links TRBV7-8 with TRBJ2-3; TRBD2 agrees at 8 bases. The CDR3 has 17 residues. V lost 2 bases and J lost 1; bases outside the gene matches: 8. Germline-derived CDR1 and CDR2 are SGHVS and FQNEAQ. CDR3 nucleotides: TGTGCCAGCAGCTTATCGTCCCGGGGGGGGGGCACAGATACGCAGTATTTT. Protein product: CASSLSSRGGGTDTQYF.